The text below deals with one TCR beta chain. The assay was immunoSEQ multiplex PCR, and TCRdb's table has in-frame clones only and misses some. The data show 200,000 to 250,000 clones, under 85% seen once. The source of the sample is a study of blood T cell repertoires in COVID-19. Trimming pared 5 bases from V and 4 bases from J, leaving 12 bases between. This CDR3 spans 14 amino acids. Germline V gene sequence: CDR1 MDHEN, CDR2 SYDVKM. Sequenced material: peripheral blood. V gene TRBV28 combines with J gene TRBJ2-1; a possible D gene is TRBD1 (5 bases). The TCR sequence derives from a man between 25 and 39 years old who had recovered from COVID-19. The CDR3 nucleotides are TGTGCCAGCAGTCCCGGACACCAATACAATGAGCAGTTCTTC. Translating gives CASSPGHQYNEQFF.